A selection of T cell receptor beta chains follows, all from one sample in a study of identical twins. TCRdb passed the 5' RACE reads through MiXCR, listing each CDR3 protein once. The sample carries hundreds of thousands of distinct CDR3 sequences, 6% to 6.5% recorded once. The sample comprised naive T cells sorted from blood. Receptor source: a man aged 18 to 30 in good health. Each CDR3 is given with its conserved first and last residue. A D gene is named only where the DNA matches it firmly. Clone size appears in some rows only: once, few, many, or a class for an expanded clone.

>TRBJ2-1|few|.|TRBV14
CASSQDWSNEQFF
TGTGCCAGCAGCCAAGATTGGAGCAATGAGCAGTTCTTC
>TRBJ2-2|.|.|TRBV29-1
CSDGQPPGNTGELFF
TGCAGCGACGGTCAACCCCCAGGGAACACCGGGGAGCTGTTTTTT
>TRBJ1-1|many|.|TRBV12-3/TRBV12-4
CASSSRVTEAFF
TGTGCCAGCAGTTCCCGGGTTACTGAAGCTTTCTTT
>TRBJ2-7|few|.|TRBV3-1
CASSQPPLYEQYF
TGTGCCAGCAGCCAACCCCCGCTCTACGAGCAGTACTTC
>TRBJ1-2|few|.|TRBV3-1
CASSQVSHGYTF
TGTGCCAGCAGCCAAGTTAGTCATGGCTACACCTTC
>TRBJ2-2|many|.|TRBV2
CASSQDLNPNTGELFF
TGTGCCAGCAGTCAAGACCTAAACCCGAACACCGGGGAGCTGTTTTTT
>TRBJ2-1|many|.|TRBV18
CASSRAKNNEQFF
TGTGCCAGCTCCCGGGCCAAGAACAATGAGCAGTTCTTC
>TRBJ2-7|few|TRBD1|TRBV27
CASSTGTVPTYEQYF
TGTGCCAGCAGCACCGGGACAGTACCTACCTACGAGCAGTACTTC
>TRBJ2-1|few|TRBD2|TRBV3-1
CASSPSGRARNEQFF
TGTGCCAGCAGCCCTAGCGGGAGGGCCCGGAATGAGCAGTTCTTC
>TRBJ2-1|many|TRBD2|TRBV12-3/TRBV12-4
CASSMGLAGHEQFF
TGTGCCAGCAGTATGGGACTAGCGGGACATGAGCAGTTCTTC